The source of this T cell receptor beta chain is a study of technical replicates of blood from a handful of donors. V was clipped by 4 bases and J by 3 bases, with 15 bases between them. The V gene's germline CDR1 is SNHLY and CDR2 FYNNEI. The CDR3 has 15 amino acids. Some clones are missing from TCRdb's copy, which holds only in-frame ones; the method was immunoSEQ multiplex PCR. Of tens of thousands of clones listed, about 93% are singletons. The sequenced material came from T cells isolated from PBMCs. The sequence derives from a human donor in good health. V and J are TRBV2 and TRBJ1-1; perhaps TRBD1 as D (5 bases). CDR3 sequence reads: CASSGQGGGHTEAFF. CDR3 nucleotide sequence: TGTGCCAGCAGTGGGCAGGGTGGAGGGCACACTGAAGCTTTCTTT.